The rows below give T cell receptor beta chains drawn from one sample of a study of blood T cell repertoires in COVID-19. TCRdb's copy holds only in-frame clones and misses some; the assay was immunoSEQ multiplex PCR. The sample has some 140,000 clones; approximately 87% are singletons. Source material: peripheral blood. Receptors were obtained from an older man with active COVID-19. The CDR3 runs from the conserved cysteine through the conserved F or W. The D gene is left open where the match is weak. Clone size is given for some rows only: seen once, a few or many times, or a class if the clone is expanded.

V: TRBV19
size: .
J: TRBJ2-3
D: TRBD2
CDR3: CASALGLGTDTQYF
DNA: TGTGCCAGTGCCCTAGGACTAGGCACAGATACGCAGTATTTT

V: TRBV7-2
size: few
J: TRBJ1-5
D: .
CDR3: CASSPQTGNQPQHF
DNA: TGTGCCAGCAGCCCTCAGACGGGAAATCAGCCCCAGCATTTT

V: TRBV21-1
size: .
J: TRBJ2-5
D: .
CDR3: CASSKAQRGRETQYF
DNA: TGTGCCAGCAGCAAAGCGCAGAGGGGGCGAGAGACCCAGTACTTC

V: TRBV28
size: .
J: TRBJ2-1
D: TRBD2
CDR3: CASSPTSVFFNEQFF
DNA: TGTGCCAGCAGCCCCACTAGCGTCTTCTTCAATGAGCAGTTCTTC

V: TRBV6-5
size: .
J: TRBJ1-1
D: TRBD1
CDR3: CASSSQGTAEAFF
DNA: TGTGCCAGCAGTTCCCAAGGGACAGCTGAAGCTTTCTTT

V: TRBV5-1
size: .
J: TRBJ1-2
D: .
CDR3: CASSPTPVDGLVGYTF
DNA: TGCGCCAGCAGCCCGACACCCGTAGATGGGCTGGTCGGCTACACCTTC

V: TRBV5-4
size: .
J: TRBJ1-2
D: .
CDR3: CASSPRDSYGYTF
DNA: TGTGCCAGCAGCCCCAGGGATAGCTATGGCTACACCTTC

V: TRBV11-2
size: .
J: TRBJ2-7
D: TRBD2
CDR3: CASSLVWREGEQYF
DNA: TGTGCCAGCAGCTTAGTTTGGCGGGAGGGCGAGCAGTACTTC

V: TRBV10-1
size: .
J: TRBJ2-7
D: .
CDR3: CASRDRPVPYEQYF
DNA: TGCGCCAGCAGAGACAGGCCCGTCCCCTACGAGCAGTACTTC

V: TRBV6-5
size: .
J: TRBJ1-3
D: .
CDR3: CASSFSLWAAGNTIYF
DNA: TGTGCCAGCAGTTTTTCCTTGTGGGCTGCTGGAAACACCATATATTTT

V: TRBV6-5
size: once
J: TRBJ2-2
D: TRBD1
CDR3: CASRRDRGVTGELFF
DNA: TGTGCCAGCAGAAGGGACAGGGGAGTCACCGGGGAGCTGTTTTTT

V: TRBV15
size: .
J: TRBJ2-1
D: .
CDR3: CATSRVVPPGGPPDNEQFF
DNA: TGTGCCACCAGCAGAGTTGTCCCCCCCGGAGGGCCACCCGACAATGAGCAGTTCTTC

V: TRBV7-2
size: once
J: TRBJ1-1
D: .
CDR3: CASSLGGAGIEAFF
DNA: TGTGCCAGCAGCTTAGGGGGCGCAGGTATTGAAGCTTTCTTT

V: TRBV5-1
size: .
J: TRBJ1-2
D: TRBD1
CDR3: CASSMGTGDGYTF
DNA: TGCGCCAGCAGCATGGGGACAGGGGACGGCTACACCTTC

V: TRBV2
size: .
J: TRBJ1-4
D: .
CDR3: CAGKQGPGEKLFF
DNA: TGTGCCGGCAAACAGGGCCCCGGGGAAAAACTGTTTTTT

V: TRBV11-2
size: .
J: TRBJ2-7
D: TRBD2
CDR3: CASSLTSGSSYEQYF
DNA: TGTGCCAGCAGTTTGACTAGCGGGAGCTCCTACGAGCAGTACTTC

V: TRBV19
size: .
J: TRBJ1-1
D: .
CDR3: CASSPWGGFTEAFF
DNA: TGTGCCAGTAGTCCCTGGGGGGGCTTCACTGAAGCTTTCTTT

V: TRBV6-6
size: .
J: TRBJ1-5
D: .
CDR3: CASKGGNQPQHF
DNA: TGTGCCAGCAAGGGGGGGAATCAGCCCCAGCATTTT

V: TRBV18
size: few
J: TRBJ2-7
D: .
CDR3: CASSPGQRPEQYF
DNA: TGTGCCAGCTCACCAGGGCAAAGACCCGAGCAGTACTTC

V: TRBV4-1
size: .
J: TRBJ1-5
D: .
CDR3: CASSQDSGGPQHF
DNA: TGCGCCAGCAGCCAAGATTCGGGGGGACCCCAGCATTTT

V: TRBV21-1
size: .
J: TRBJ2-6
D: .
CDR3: CASPQGNSGSSGANVLTF
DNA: TGTGCCAGCCCACAAGGAAATAGCGGGAGCTCTGGGGCCAACGTCCTGACTTTC

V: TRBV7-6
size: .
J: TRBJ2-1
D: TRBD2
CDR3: CASSLRLAGGDVGEQFF
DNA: TGTGCCAGCAGCTTAAGACTAGCGGGAGGCGATGTGGGTGAGCAGTTCTTC

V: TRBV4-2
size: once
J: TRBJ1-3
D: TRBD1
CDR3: CASSQEGTASYSGNTIYF
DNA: TGTGCCAGCAGCCAAGAAGGGACAGCCTCTTACTCTGGAAACACCATATATTTT

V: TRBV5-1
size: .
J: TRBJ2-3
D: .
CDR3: CASSSGSTDTQYF
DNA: TGCGCCAGCAGCTCCGGGAGCACAGATACGCAGTATTTT

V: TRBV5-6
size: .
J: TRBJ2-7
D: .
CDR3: CASSWGRTVSYEQYF
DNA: TGTGCCAGCAGCTGGGGACGGACAGTCTCCTACGAGCAGTACTTC

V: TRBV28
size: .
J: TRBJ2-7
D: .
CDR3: CASSFVQTYEQYF
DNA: TGTGCCAGCAGTTTCGTACAGACCTACGAGCAGTACTTC

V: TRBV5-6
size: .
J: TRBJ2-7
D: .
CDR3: CASSLVGASYEQYF
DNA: TGTGCCAGCAGCTTGGTAGGGGCCTCCTACGAGCAGTACTTC

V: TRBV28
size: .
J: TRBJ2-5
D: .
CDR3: CASSWQVSPQYF
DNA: TGTGCCAGCAGTTGGCAAGTCTCGCCCCAGTACTTC

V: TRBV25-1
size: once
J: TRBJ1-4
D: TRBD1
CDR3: CASSIRTGQGEKLFF
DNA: TGTGCCAGCAGTATTCGGACAGGGCAGGGAGAAAAACTGTTTTTT

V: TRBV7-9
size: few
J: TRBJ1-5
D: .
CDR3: CASSLVGSNQPQHF
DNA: TGTGCCAGCAGCTTAGTGGGCTCCAATCAGCCCCAGCATTTT

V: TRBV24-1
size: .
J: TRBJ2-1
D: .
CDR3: CATAPHDVNEQFF
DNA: TGTGCCACCGCCCCACACGATGTCAATGAGCAGTTCTTC

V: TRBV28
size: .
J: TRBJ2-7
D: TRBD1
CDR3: CASRGPGQGHYEQYF
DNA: TGTGCCAGCAGGGGACCGGGACAGGGCCACTACGAGCAGTACTTC

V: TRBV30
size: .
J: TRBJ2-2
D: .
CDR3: CALQPGRANTGELFF
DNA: TGTGCCCTCCAGCCTGGGCGGGCAAACACCGGGGAGCTGTTTTTT

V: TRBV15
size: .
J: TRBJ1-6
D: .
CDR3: CATRLYGDNSPLHF
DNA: TGTGCCACCAGACTATACGGCGATAACTCACCCCTCCACTTT

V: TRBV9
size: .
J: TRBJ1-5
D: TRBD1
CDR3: CASSLTGGQPQHF
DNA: TGTGCCAGCAGCTTGACAGGGGGCCAGCCCCAGCATTTT

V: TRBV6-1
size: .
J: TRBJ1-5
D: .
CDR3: CASSDDSYSGGSNQPQHF
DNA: TGTGCCAGCAGTGATGACAGTTACTCGGGTGGAAGCAATCAGCCCCAGCATTTT

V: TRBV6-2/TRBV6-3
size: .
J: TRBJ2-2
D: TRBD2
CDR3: CASSPPRREHDGELFF
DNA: TGTGCCAGCAGTCCACCGCGGCGGGAGCATGACGGGGAGCTGTTTTTT

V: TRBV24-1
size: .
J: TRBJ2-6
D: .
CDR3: CATSDFRGTRGSGANVLTF
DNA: TGTGCCACCAGTGATTTTCGGGGAACTCGAGGCTCTGGGGCCAACGTCCTGACTTTC

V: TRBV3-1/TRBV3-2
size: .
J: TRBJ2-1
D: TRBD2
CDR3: CASSQVRGLAGVTNEQFF
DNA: TGTGCCAGCAGCCAAGTGAGGGGACTAGCGGGAGTAACGAATGAGCAGTTCTTC

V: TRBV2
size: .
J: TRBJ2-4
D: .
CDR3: CASSRTRNIQYF
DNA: TGTGCCAGCAGCCGGACAAGAAACATTCAGTACTTC

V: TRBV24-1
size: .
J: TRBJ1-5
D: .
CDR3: CATSSGGHQPQHF
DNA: TGTGCCACCAGTTCCGGGGGTCATCAGCCCCAGCATTTT

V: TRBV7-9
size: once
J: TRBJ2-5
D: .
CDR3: CASRPGDQETQYF
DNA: TGTGCCAGCAGGCCAGGGGACCAAGAGACCCAGTACTTC

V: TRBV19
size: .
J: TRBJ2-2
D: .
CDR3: CASRQGTNTGELFF
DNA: TGTGCCAGTAGACAGGGTACGAACACCGGGGAGCTGTTTTTT

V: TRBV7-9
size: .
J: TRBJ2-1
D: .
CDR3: CASSLGGDARLYNEQFF
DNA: TGTGCCAGCTCCTTAGGGGGGGACGCCCGGCTTTACAATGAGCAGTTCTTC

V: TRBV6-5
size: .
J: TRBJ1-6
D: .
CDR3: CASSYAPGGSPLHF
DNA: TGTGCCAGCAGTTACGCTCCGGGTGGATCACCCCTCCACTTT

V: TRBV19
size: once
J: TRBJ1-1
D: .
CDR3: CASSHRGGGTEAFF
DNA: TGTGCCAGTAGTCATCGGGGGGGAGGGACTGAAGCTTTCTTT

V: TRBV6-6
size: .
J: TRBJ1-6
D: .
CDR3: CASSSPDRIYNSPLHF
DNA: TGTGCCAGCAGTTCTCCCGACAGGATCTATAATTCACCCCTCCACTTT

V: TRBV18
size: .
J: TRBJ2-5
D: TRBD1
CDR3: CASSPGTGIETQYF
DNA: TGTGCCAGCTCCCCCGGGACAGGGATAGAGACCCAGTACTTC

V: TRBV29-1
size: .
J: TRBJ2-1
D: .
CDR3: CSPSRGDEQFF
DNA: TGCAGCCCCTCCCGGGGTGATGAGCAGTTCTTC

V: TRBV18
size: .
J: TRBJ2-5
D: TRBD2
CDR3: CASSLSRLAGLQETQYF
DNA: TGTGCCAGCTCACTCAGCCGACTAGCGGGGCTGCAAGAGACCCAGTACTTC

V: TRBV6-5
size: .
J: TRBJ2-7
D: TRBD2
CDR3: CASDKWEGSYEQYF
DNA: TGTGCCAGCGATAAGTGGGAGGGCTCCTACGAGCAGTACTTC

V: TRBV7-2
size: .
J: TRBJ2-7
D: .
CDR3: CASTNPGTPPYEQYF
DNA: TGTGCCAGCACCAACCCCGGGACACCACCCTACGAGCAGTACTTC

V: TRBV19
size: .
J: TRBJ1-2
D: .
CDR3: CASSPQGSPGYTF
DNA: TGTGCCAGTAGCCCTCAGGGCAGCCCAGGCTACACCTTC

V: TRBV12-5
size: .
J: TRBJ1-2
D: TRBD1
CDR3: CASGLTGGPYGYTF
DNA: TGTGCTAGTGGTTTGACAGGGGGCCCGTATGGCTACACCTTC

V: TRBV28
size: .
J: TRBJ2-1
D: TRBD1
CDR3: CASSFTGTGTYNEQFF
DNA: TGTGCCAGCAGTTTTACGGGGACAGGGACCTACAATGAGCAGTTCTTC

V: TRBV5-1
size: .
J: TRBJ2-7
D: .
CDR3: CASSIPTDTSTYEQYF
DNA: TGCGCCAGCAGCATTCCGACAGACACTAGCACCTACGAGCAGTACTTC

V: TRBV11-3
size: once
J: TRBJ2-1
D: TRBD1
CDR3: CASSPGGYEQFF
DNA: TGTGCCAGCAGCCCAGGGGGCTATGAGCAGTTCTTC